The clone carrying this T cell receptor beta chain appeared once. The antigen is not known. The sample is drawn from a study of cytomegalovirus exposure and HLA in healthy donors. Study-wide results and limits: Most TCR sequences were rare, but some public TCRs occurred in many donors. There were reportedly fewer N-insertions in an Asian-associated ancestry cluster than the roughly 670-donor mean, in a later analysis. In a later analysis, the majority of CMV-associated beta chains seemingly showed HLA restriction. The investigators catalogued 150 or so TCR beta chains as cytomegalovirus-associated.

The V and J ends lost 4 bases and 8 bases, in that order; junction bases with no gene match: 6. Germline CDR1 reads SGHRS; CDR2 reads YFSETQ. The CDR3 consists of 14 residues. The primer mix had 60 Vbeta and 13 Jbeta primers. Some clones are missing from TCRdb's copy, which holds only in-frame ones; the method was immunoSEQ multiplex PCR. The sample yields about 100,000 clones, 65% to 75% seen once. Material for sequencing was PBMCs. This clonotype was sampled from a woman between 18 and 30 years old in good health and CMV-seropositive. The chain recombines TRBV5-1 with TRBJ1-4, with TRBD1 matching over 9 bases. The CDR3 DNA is TGCGCCAGCAGCACACAGGGGGCCGGGGAAAAACTGTTTTTT. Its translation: CASSTQGAGEKLFF.